The text below deals with one T cell receptor (beta chain). Its antigen is not known. The data were produced by immunoSEQ multiplex PCR, yet TCRdb's version contains in-frame clones alone and is incomplete. This repertoire shows about 34,000 clones, around nine tenths found once; its top ten account for around 4.2%. This entry belongs to a study of T cells in localized non-small cell lung cancer. Notes on the study in general: Heterogeneity stays possible, as sequencing covered only one tumor region. Uninvolved adjacent lung showed peak T cell clonality, exceeding tumor. Patients showing higher blood T cell density tended to see longer overall survival.

This CDR3 comprises 17 residues. In germline, CDR1 is MNHEY, CDR2 SMNVEV (reference sequence). Unmatched junction bases numbered 7, after V lost 6 bases and J lost 0 bases. The source is a woman aged 40-69 years with stage I lung adenocarcinoma. The rearrangement joins TRBV27 to TRBJ1-4; the match to TRBD1 covers 10 bases. This specimen consisted of peripheral blood, obtained before any cancer treatment. CDR3 in amino acids: CASSFSGQGATNEKLFF. DNA for the CDR3: TGTGCCAGCAGCTTTTCTGGACAGGGGGCAACTAATGAAAAACTGTTTTTT. Full variable domain (outside the CDR3, taken from reference TRBV27 and TRBJ1-4): EAQVTQNPRYLITVTGKKLTVTCSQNMNHEYMSWYRQDPGLGLRQIYYSMNVEVTDKGDVPEGYKVSRKEKRNFPLILESPSPNQTSLYFCASSFSGQGATNEKLFFGSGTQLSVL.